The source of this T cell receptor beta chain is a study of PD-1 blockade in classical Hodgkin lymphoma. The study's findings and limits: Baseline TCR diversity was reportedly lower in newly diagnosed patients than healthy donors. Nivolumab initiated under 1 year post-ASCT led to patient exclusion.

V was trimmed by 1 base and J by 3 bases, leaving 10 bases between them. CDR1 is LNHDA and CDR2 is SQIVND in the germline V gene (reference sequence). This CDR3 spans 14 amino acids. Every patient was affected by relapse after autologous stem cell transplantation, while exposure to brentuximab vedotin was not uniform. Responses achieved at best were complete response, partial response or progressive disease. As for this clone: No antigen is known for it.

Profiled with immunoSEQ multiplex PCR; TCRdb holds only in-frame clones, not every one. The sample carries more than 50,000 clones, about nine tenths recorded once. The sample in question was peripheral blood mononuclear cells (PBMCs), obtained at baseline. The gene calls are TRBV19 and TRBJ2-7, with a weak D call TRBD2 (6 bases). This clonotype was obtained from a human donor with classical Hodgkin lymphoma. The CDR3 loop is CASSIAPGGYEQYF. The CDR3 DNA is TGTGCCAGTAGTATAGCCCCCGGGGGCTACGAGCAGTACTTC.